The 17 T cell receptor beta chains listed next were all sequenced from one sample in a study of blood T cell repertoires in COVID-19. Only in-frame clones appear in the TCRdb table, and some are missing; sequencing was by immunoSEQ multiplex PCR. The table records 210,000 or so clones, around four fifths of them present only once. Sequences were obtained from peripheral blood. The receptor set was obtained from a human donor in a cohort sampled during active COVID-19.

The chain has TRBV18 and TRBJ2-7; perhaps TRBD2 as D (6 bases). Between the trimmed V and J ends, which lost 3 bases and 2 bases, there was a span of 11 bases. CDR1 is KGHSH and CDR2 is LQKENI in the germline V gene. The CDR3 has 14 amino acids. Here the CDR3 reads CASSPGGPAYEQYF. Written as DNA, the CDR3 is TGTGCCAGCTCACCGGGGGGACCCGCCTACGAGCAGTACTTC.

This clone was seen just once. The same CDR3 also results from other DNA sequences found in this sample. This rearrangement joins TRBV5-1 to TRBJ2-3; D gene ambiguous. The CDR3 runs 12 residues. Germline V gene lookup returns CDR1 SGHRS and CDR2 YFSETQ. V lost 1 base and J 2 bases, leaving 2 bases between the germline ends. This CDR3 reads CASSLLTDTQYF. CDR3 DNA sequence: TGCGCCAGCAGCTTGCTCACAGATACGCAGTATTTT. Supplemented by reference TRBV5-1 and TRBJ2-3, the full variable domain reads KAGVTQTPRYLIKTRGQQVTLSCSPISGHRSVSWYQQTPGQGLQFLFEYFSETQRNKGNFPGRFSGRQFSNSRSEMNVSTLELGDSALYLCASSLLTDTQYFGPGTRLTVL.

The chain links TRBV6-5 to TRBJ1-2; tentative D call: TRBD1 (5 bases). The CDR3 loop spans 11 amino acids. V shed 5 bases and J shed 7 bases, with 8 bases lying between them. Germline-derived CDR1 and CDR2 are MNHEY and SVGAGI. The CDR3 coding sequence is TGTGCCAGCAGTCCCAGGGTTGGCTACACCTTC. It yields the protein CASSPRVGYTF.

The genes are TRBV5-1 and TRBJ1-2; tentatively, D is TRBD1 (5 bases). V gave up 4 bases and J gave up 2 bases, with 12 bases separating them. The CDR3 runs to 14 residues. Germline V gives CDR1 SGHRS, CDR2 YFSETQ. The CDR3 coding sequence is TGCGCCAGCAGCCCCAGACAGTTGAACTATGGCTACACCTTC. Translating it yields CASSPRQLNYGYTF.

The rearrangement links TRBV6-5 to TRBJ1-6; TRBD1 matches 7 bases. Germline V gene lookup returns CDR1 MNHEY and CDR2 SVGAGI. The junction had 11 bases not matched to a gene; V was cut back by 6 bases and J by 9 bases. The CDR3 runs to 15 residues. The CDR3 sequence is CASRIGQDRGSPLHF. In DNA, the CDR3 is TGTGCCAGCAGGATAGGACAGGACCGGGGTTCACCCCTCCACTTT.

The V gene is TRBV2, the J gene TRBJ1-6, with TRBD1 as a possible D gene (5 bases). This CDR3 has 15 residues. The ends were cut back, 7 bases at V and 4 bases at J, with 14 bases in the middle. Per germline, CDR1 SNHLY and CDR2 FYNNEI. For the CDR3, the DNA is TGTGCCAGCAAAAAGGCGGGGGATTATAATTCACCCCTCCACTTT. Translated: CASKKAGDYNSPLHF. Supplemented by reference TRBV2 and TRBJ1-6, the full variable domain reads EPEVTQTPSHQVTQMGQEVILRCVPISNHLYFYWYRQILGQKVEFLVSFYNNEISEKSEIFDDQFSVERPDGSNFTLKIRSTKLEDSAMYFCASKKAGDYNSPLHFGNGTRLTVT.

The chain joins TRBV7-9 to TRBJ2-1, with TRBD2 identical over 7 bases. Unmatched junction bases numbered 15, after V lost 1 base and J lost 6 bases. The CDR3 length is 18 residues. CDR1 SEHNR and CDR2 FQNEAQ come from the germline V gene (reference sequence). The CDR3 nucleotides read TGTGCCAGCAGCTTAGGGCTAGTGGCGGGAGACCCTCGCAATGAGCAGTTCTTC. Amino acids: CASSLGLVAGDPRNEQFF.

The chain combines TRBV7-8 with TRBJ1-5; TRBD1 agrees at 9 bases. The trim removed 6 bases at V and 6 bases at J, leaving 3 bases unmatched. Germline V gene sequence: CDR1 SGHVS, CDR2 FQNEAQ. This CDR3 is 13 amino acids long. In DNA form, the CDR3 reads TGTGCCAGCAGTTGGGACAGGGCTCAGCCCCAGCATTTT. Amino acid sequence: CASSWDRAQPQHF.

V usage is TRBV6-5 and J usage is TRBJ2-1, with D perhaps matching TRBD1 (6 bases). The CDR3 contains 13 residues. Germline-derived CDR1 and CDR2 are MNHEY and SVGAGI. Trimming cost V 11 bases and J 4 bases, with 15 bases left between them. This CDR3 is CAGGRAEYNEQFF. CDR3 in DNA: TGTGCCGGGGGCAGGGCGGAATACAATGAGCAGTTCTTC.

The rearrangement joins TRBV3-1 (or the pseudogene TRBV3-2) to TRBJ1-2; perhaps TRBD1 as D (6 bases). V lost 0 bases and J lost 0, with 11 bases in between. The length of the CDR3 is 16 residues. Germline-derived CDR1 and CDR2 are LGHDT and YNNKEL (reference sequence). The CDR3 spells CASSQDGGAPNYGYTF. CDR3 nucleotide sequence: TGTGCCAGCAGCCAAGATGGGGGGGCCCCTAACTATGGCTACACCTTC.

The chain combines TRBV14 with TRBJ2-3; TRBD2 aligns across 8 bases. Germline V lookup: CDR1 SGHDN, CDR2 FVKESK. V trimming: 5 bases; J trimming: 9 bases; junction bases outside the gene matches: 7. The CDR3 has 13 residues. CDR3 sequence: CASSGQTSGTQYF. Written as DNA, the CDR3 is TGTGCCAGCAGCGGACAAACTAGCGGAACGCAGTATTTT.

This chain joins TRBV19 and TRBJ1-4; D call uncertain. The CDR3 contains 14 residues. V lost 4 bases, J lost 6 bases, and 12 bases lay in between. Germline values: CDR1 LNHDA, CDR2 SQIVND (reference sequence). The CDR3 loop is CASSTGRSYEKLFF. CDR3 DNA sequence: TGTGCCAGTAGTACTGGCAGGTCCTATGAAAAACTGTTTTTT.

The gene calls are TRBV5-1 and TRBJ2-2; weak D call: TRBD2 (5 bases). The V gene lost 2 bases and the J gene lost 1 base, with 6 bases spanning the gap. The CDR3 has 14 residues. The germline gives CDR1 SGHRS, CDR2 YFSETQ. Written as DNA, the CDR3 is TGCGCCAGCAGCTTTCGGGAGAACACCGGGGAGCTGTTTTTT. This sequence encodes CASSFRENTGELFF. Full variable domain (outside the CDR3, taken from reference TRBV5-1 and TRBJ2-2): KAGVTQTPRYLIKTRGQQVTLSCSPISGHRSVSWYQQTPGQGLQFLFEYFSETQRNKGNFPGRFSGRQFSNSRSEMNVSTLELGDSALYLCASSFRENTGELFFGEGSRLTVL.

This chain uses TRBV2 with TRBJ1-6, with D unresolved. Germline loops: CDR1 SNHLY, CDR2 FYNNEI. Trimming took 7 bases from V and 0 from J, leaving 13 bases between them. The CDR3 has 16 amino acids. In DNA, the CDR3 is TGTGCCAGCATGGTCTACGGGAGCTCCTATAATTCACCCCTCCACTTT. Encoded protein: CASMVYGSSYNSPLHF.

This clone was observed a few times. The rearrangement uses TRBV2 and TRBJ2-3; TRBD1 matches 7 bases. The CDR3 extends over 11 amino acids. The V and J ends lost 5 bases and 13 bases, in that order; junction bases with no gene match: 6. The V gene's germline CDR1 is SNHLY and CDR2 FYNNEI. CDR3 coding DNA: TGTGCCAGCAGTTGGGACAGAAGTGAGTATTTT. Encoded protein: CASSWDRSEYF.

The rearrangement uses TRBV28 and TRBJ2-7; the D is unclear. The CDR3 loop spans 13 amino acids. Germline V gene data show CDR1 as MDHEN and CDR2 as SYDVKM. The V and J ends lost 2 bases and 5 bases respectively, with 10 bases between them. CDR3 DNA: TGTGCCAGCAGTTTAAACTGGAGCAACGAGCAGTACTTC. Amino acid sequence: CASSLNWSNEQYF.

The chain uses TRBV7-9 and TRBJ1-1; D remains unclear. The length of the CDR3 is 15 residues. The V end was cut by 5 bases, the J end by 0 bases, with 13 bases between. The germline CDR1 and CDR2 sequences are SEHNR and FQNEAQ (reference sequence). The CDR3 DNA reads as TGTGCCAGCAGCCCCTACGGCGACTTGAACACTGAAGCTTTCTTT. This gives the protein CASSPYGDLNTEAFF.